This TCR beta chain was identified in a study of control samples from healthy donors and cancer patients. Profiling relied on immunoSEQ multiplex PCR, and the TCRdb table lists in-frame clones only, not all of them. The sample includes roughly 170,000 clones, 88% seen only once; the top ten take approximately 4.9%. In germline, CDR1 is MNHEY, CDR2 SVGAGI. CDR3 size: 12 residues. Trimming pared 6 bases from V and 6 bases from J, leaving 8 bases between. The sequenced sample consisted of blood. The sequence was obtained from a woman aged 25 to 45 in good health. The chain is built from TRBV6-5 and TRBJ2-2, with D uncertain. The CDR3 sequence: CASSRPAGELFF. Written as DNA, the CDR3 is TGTGCCAGCAGCCGGCCTGCCGGGGAGCTGTTTTTT.